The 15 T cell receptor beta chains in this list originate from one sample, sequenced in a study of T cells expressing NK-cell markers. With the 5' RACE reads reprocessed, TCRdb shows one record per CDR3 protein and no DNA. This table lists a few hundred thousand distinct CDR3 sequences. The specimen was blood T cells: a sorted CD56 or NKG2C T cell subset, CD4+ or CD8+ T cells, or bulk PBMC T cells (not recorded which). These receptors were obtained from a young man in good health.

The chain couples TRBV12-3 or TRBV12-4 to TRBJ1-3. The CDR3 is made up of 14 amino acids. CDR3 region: CASSFLTSGNTIYF.

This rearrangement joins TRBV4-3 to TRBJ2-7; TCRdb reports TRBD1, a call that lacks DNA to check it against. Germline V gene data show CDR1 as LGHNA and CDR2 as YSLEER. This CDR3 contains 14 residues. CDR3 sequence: CASSLFRAAYEQYF.

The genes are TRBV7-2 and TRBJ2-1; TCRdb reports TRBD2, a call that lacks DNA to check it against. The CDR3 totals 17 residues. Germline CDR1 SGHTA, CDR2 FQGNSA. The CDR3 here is CASSFPSGRGAINEQFF. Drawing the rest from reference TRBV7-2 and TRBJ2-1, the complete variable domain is GAGVSQSPSNKVTEKGKDVELRCDPISGHTALYWYRQSLGQGLEFLIYFQGNSAPDKSGLPSDRFSAERTGGSVSTLTIQRTQQEDSAVYLCASSFPSGRGAINEQFFGPGTRLTVL.

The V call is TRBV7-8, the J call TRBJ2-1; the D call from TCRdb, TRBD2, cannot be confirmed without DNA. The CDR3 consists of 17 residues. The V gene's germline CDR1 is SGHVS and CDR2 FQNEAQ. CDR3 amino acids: CASSLARMAGSYNEQFF.

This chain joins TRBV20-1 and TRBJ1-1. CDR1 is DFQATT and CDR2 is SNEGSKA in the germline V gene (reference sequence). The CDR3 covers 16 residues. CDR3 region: CSARDPRGGANTEAFF.

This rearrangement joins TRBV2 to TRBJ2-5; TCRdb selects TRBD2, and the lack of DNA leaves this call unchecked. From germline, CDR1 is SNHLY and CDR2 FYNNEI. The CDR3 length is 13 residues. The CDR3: CANRRGLQETQYF. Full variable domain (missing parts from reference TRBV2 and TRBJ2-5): EPEVTQTPSHQVTQMGQEVILRCVPISNHLYFYWYRQILGQKVEFLVSFYNNEISEKSEIFDDQFSVERPDGSNFTLKIRSTKLEDSAMYFCANRRGLQETQYFGPGTRLLVL.

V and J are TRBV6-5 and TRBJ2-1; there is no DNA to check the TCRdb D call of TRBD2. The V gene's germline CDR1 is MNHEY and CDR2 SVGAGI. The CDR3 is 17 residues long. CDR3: CASSLKKQLGFSYEQFF.

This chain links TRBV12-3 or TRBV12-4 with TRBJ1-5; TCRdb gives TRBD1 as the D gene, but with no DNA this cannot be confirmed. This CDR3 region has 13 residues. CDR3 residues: CASSFSRDQPQHF.

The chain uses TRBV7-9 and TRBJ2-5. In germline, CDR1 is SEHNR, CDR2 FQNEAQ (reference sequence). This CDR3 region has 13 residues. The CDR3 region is CASSIGTRETQYF.

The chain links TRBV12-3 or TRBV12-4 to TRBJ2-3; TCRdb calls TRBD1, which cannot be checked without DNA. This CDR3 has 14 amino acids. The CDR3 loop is CASSFEGATDTQYF.

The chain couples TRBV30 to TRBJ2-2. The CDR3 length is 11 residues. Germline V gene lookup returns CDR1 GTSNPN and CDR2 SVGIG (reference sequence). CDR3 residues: CAWSRDGELFF.

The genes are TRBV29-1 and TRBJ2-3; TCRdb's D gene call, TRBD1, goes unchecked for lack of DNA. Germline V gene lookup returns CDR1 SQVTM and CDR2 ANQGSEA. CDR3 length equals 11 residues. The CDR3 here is CSGRVSDTQYF.

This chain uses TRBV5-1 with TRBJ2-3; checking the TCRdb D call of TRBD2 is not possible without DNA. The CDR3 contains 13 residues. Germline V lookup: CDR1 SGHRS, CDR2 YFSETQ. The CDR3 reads CASSPALGDTQYF.

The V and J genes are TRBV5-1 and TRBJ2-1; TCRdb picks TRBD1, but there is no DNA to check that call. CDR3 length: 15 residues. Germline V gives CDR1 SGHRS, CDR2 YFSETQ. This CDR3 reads CASSLGDRGYNEQFF.

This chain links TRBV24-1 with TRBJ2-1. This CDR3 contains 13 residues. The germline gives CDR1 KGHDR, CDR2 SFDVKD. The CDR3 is CATSQTEYNEQFF.